Each of the 12 T cell receptor beta chains below was sequenced from the same sample in a study of beta chain features in type 1 diabetes. Findings and caveats of the study: Shortening of TCRB CDR3s, moderate but significant, appeared in all four CD4+ subsets of Type 1 diabetes patients.

Their target antigens are unknown. The authors reverse transcribed all of the isolated RNA, so sequencing captured expressed TCRB transcripts. Measured with immunoSEQ multiplex PCR; TCRdb has only the in-frame clones, and not every one. The data show over 300,000 clones, about a tenth seen once. Sequencing was carried out using central memory CD4+ T cells from blood. Receptors were obtained from a man aged 25 to 45 with type 1 diabetes.

The chain employs TRBV28 and TRBJ2-5; the D gene is possibly TRBD2 (5 bases). Trimming stripped 2 bases from V and 7 bases from J, with 11 bases between. Germline V CDR1 and CDR2: MDHEN, SYDVKM. CDR3 length: 13 amino acids. The CDR3 protein is CASSLAGAGTQYF. The CDR3 DNA is TGTGCCAGCAGTTTAGCGGGTGCTGGGACCCAGTACTTC.

This clone was counted only a few times. The chain combines TRBV5-1 with TRBJ2-5, with D uncertain. CDR3 length equals 10 residues. Trimming removed 4 bases at V and 8 bases at J, with 6 bases between. Germline V gives CDR1 SGHRS, CDR2 YFSETQ. The CDR3 sequence: CASSPGTQYF. DNA of the CDR3: TGCGCCAGCAGCCCAGGAACCCAGTACTTC.

The table lists this clone with a few counts. The V call is TRBV27, the J call TRBJ1-4; TRBD1 aligns across 9 bases. Germline values: CDR1 MNHEY, CDR2 SMNVEV (reference sequence). Trimming removed 5 bases from V and 8 bases from J; junction bases left unmatched: 9. The CDR3 runs to 15 residues. The CDR3: CASSPLDRGVEKLFF. The CDR3 DNA reads TGTGCCAGCAGTCCCCTTGACAGGGGGGTGGAAAAACTGTTTTTT.

This clone came up a few times. V usage is TRBV19 and J usage is TRBJ2-7; D might be TRBD1 or TRBD2, each matching 5 bases. Germline V lookup: CDR1 LNHDA, CDR2 SQIVND (reference sequence). V was trimmed by 4 bases and J by 3 bases, leaving 13 bases between them. The CDR3 is made up of 14 amino acids. The CDR3 DNA reads as TGTGCCAGTAGTAGCCGGGGCCCAAACTACGAGCAGTACTTC. Protein product: CASSSRGPNYEQYF. Full variable domain (rest looked up from reference TRBV19 and TRBJ2-7): DGGITQSPKYLFRKEGQNVTLSCEQNLNHDAMYWYRQDPGQGLRLIYYSQIVNDFQKGDIAEGYSVSREKKESFPLTVTSAQKNPTAFYLCASSSRGPNYEQYFGPGTRLTVT.

This clone was counted only a few times. The CDR3 DNA reads as TGTGCCAGCAGTTTGATTAATGAGCAGTTCTTC. This sequence encodes CASSLINEQFF. This chain joins TRBV28 and TRBJ2-1; D uncertain. From germline, CDR1 is MDHEN and CDR2 SYDVKM. The CDR3 extends over 11 amino acids. Trimming cost V 3 bases and J 7 bases, with 4 bases left between them.

With respect to this clone: A far larger clone is just one base off, so this is likely a read error. This chain links TRBV29-1 with TRBJ2-4, with unresolved D. Germline V gives CDR1 SQVTM, CDR2 ANQGSEA. This CDR3 comprises 11 residues. CDR3 coding DNA: TGCAGCGCTGAAGTTCAAAACATTCAGTACTTC. It encodes CSAEVQNIQYF.

The chain is built from TRBV28 and TRBJ2-3, with D possibly called TRBD1 or TRBD2 (5 bases each). CDR3 length equals 13 residues. Trimming removed 5 bases from V and 1 base from J, with 7 bases in between. Germline CDR1 MDHEN, CDR2 SYDVKM. The CDR3 reads CASSPGRTDTQYF. The DNA of the CDR3 is TGTGCCAGCAGTCCGGGGCGCACAGATACGCAGTATTTT.

This chain joins TRBV10-3 and TRBJ2-5; perhaps D is TRBD1 or TRBD2 (6 bases each). This CDR3 contains 14 residues. V lost 3 bases to trimming and J lost 5 bases, with 13 bases between them. Per germline, CDR1 ENHRY and CDR2 SYGVKD. The CDR3 is CAISDSQGGETQYF. As DNA, the CDR3 is TGTGCCATCAGTGACTCACAAGGGGGGGAGACCCAGTACTTC.

This clone showed up just a few times. The chain combines TRBV5-6 with TRBJ2-3; D gene uncertain. Between the trimmed V and J ends, which lost 3 bases and 6 bases, there was a span of 8 bases. This CDR3 is built from 12 residues. Germline CDR1 is SGHDT and CDR2 is YYEEEE. CDR3: CASSSPRDTQYF. The CDR3 DNA sequence: TGTGCCAGCAGCTCCCCAAGGGATACGCAGTATTTT.

Many counts were recorded for this clone. V and J are TRBV14 and TRBJ1-4; D not resolved. Germline values: CDR1 SGHDN, CDR2 FVKESK. The CDR3 covers 13 residues. V was cut by 1 base and J by 10 bases, with 10 bases left in between. This CDR3 is CASSQGTYGKLFF. CDR3 in DNA: TGTGCCAGCAGCCAAGGGACCTACGGAAAACTGTTTTTT. The full variable domain, its missing parts supplied by reference TRBV14 and TRBJ1-4, is EAGVTQFPSHSVIEKGQTVTLRCDPISGHDNLYWYRRVMGKEIKFLLHFVKESKQDESGMPNNRFLAERTGGTYSTLKVQPAELEDSGVYFCASSQGTYGKLFFGSGTQLSVL.

This clone was seen only a few times. The rearrangement joins TRBV7-9 to TRBJ1-1; 9 nucleotides align to TRBD1. Germline V lookup: CDR1 SEHNR, CDR2 FQNEAQ (reference sequence). J was trimmed by 10 bases and V by 8 bases; bases with no gene match: 11. This CDR3 is 13 amino acids long. This chain's CDR3 is CASAADRGFGAFF. The CDR3 DNA sequence: TGTGCCAGCGCCGCGGACAGGGGTTTTGGAGCTTTCTTT. The full variable domain, rest sourced from reference TRBV7-9 and TRBJ1-1, is DTGVSQNPRHKITKRGQNVTFRCDPISEHNRLYWYRQTLGQGPEFLTYFQNEAQLEKSRLLSDRFSAERPKGSFSTLEIQRTEQGDSAMYLCASAADRGFGAFFGQGTRLTVV.

CDR3 coding DNA: TGCGCCAGCAGCTTGGAAGGGGAGGCGTTCTTC. It codes for CASSLEGEAFF. The chain carries TRBV5-1 and TRBJ2-1; perhaps TRBD2 as D (6 bases). Germline lookup yields CDR1 SGHRS and CDR2 YFSETQ. V lost 0 bases and J lost 15, with 10 bases in between. The CDR3 is 11 residues long.